This TCR beta chain was observed in a study of immune heterogeneity within non-small cell lung tumors. Study-level points and caveats: Each patient largely had their own distinct set of high-frequency T-cell receptor beta clonotypes. Identical dominant CDR3 beta clonotypes recurred across tumor sites within a patient, alongside site-unique high-frequency clones. Local T-cell clonality tracked moderately but significantly with local tumor mutational burden, giving an R of 0.3 to 0.4.

To note about this clonotype: Its antigen is currently unknown.

Germline values: CDR1 SGHDT, CDR2 YYEEEE. The CDR3 length is 14 residues. V lost 4 bases to trimming and J lost 5 bases; unmatched junction nucleotides: 8. TCR beta CDR3 was amplified by multiplex PCR using 32 V and 13 J primers. MiXCR, applied by TCRdb to the multiplex PCR reads, yields one record per CDR3 protein. The data show 10,000 to 11,000 distinct CDR3 sequences, roughly a fifth seen once. Each sample used approximately 0.55 ug of genomic DNA from bulk tumor tissue. Multiple widely separated biopsies were taken from each primary tumor at surgery. Before undergoing curative surgery, patients had newly diagnosed non-small cell lung cancer that was untreated. Patients with newly diagnosed non-small cell lung cancer who underwent surgery with curative intent served as donors.

Sequencing was done on a sample of lung tumor tissue. This sequence joins TRBV5-6 and TRBJ2-7; the match to TRBD2 covers 8 bases. The TCR comes from a man aged 60-69 years with non-small cell lung cancer. CDR3 sequence: CASSGAGGGDEQYF. CDR3 DNA sequence: TGTGCCAGCAGCGGGGCCGGGGGGGGGGACGAGCAGTACTTC.